This is a list of T cell receptor beta chains from one sample in a study of prognosis after radiotherapy for stage I lung cancer. TCRdb redid the calling of the multiplex PCR reads with MiXCR, one entry per CDR3 protein. The sample includes some 34,000 distinct CDR3 sequences, 30% to 35% of them seen just once. Sequenced here: PBMCs, sampled before or after stereotactic body radiation therapy (not recorded which). Source of these receptors: a donor over 45 with non-small cell lung cancer. The CDR3 runs from the conserved cysteine through the conserved F or W. D genes are given only for firm matches. Expanded clones get a size class; other rows say once, few or many, or leave the size out.

V gene	J gene	clone size	D gene	CDR3 DNA	CDR3 protein
TRBV30	TRBJ2-1	NA	TRBD1	TGTGCCTGGAGTCCCGGGACAGGGGACAATGAGCAGTTCTTC	CAWSPGTGDNEQFF
TRBV30	TRBJ1-2	many	NA	TGTGCCTGGAGTTTAGCTAACTATGGCTACACCTTC	CAWSLANYGYTF
TRBV15	TRBJ1-3	many	NA	TGTGCCACCAGCAGAGACAGGGGCTCTGGAAACACCATATATTTT	CATSRDRGSGNTIYF
TRBV7-2	TRBJ2-7	many	TRBD2	TGTGCCAGCAGCTCCTCTAGCGGGGGAACCTCCCACCCGAACTTC	CASSSSSGGTSHPNF
TRBV20-1	TRBJ2-3	NA	TRBD1	TGCAGTGCTAGAGATCCTCGACAGGGCCCAGGTACGCAGTATTTT	CSARDPRQGPGTQYF
TRBV14	TRBJ2-3	NA	TRBD2	TGTGCCAGCAGCCAACTAGCGTGGGCGACTAGCACAGATACTCAGTATTTT	CASSQLAWATSTDTQYF
TRBV5-5	TRBJ2-5	many	NA	TGTGCCAGCAGCTTGGTCCGACAGCAAGAGACCCAGTACTTC	CASSLVRQQETQYF
TRBV30	TRBJ2-7	NA	NA	TGTGCCTTGAGTGTAACAGTAACCTACGAGCAGTACTTC	CALSVTVTYEQYF
TRBV7-7	TRBJ1-5	many	NA	TGTGCTGGGAATCAGCCCCAGCATTTT	CAGNQPQHF
TRBV2	TRBJ1-2	many	NA	TGTGCCAGCAGTCCCCGTTATGGCTACACCTTC	CASSPRYGYTF
TRBV27	TRBJ2-5	many	NA	TGTGCCAGCAGTGGTGGGTTGGGGGGGGGCGATGGGGAGACCCAGTACTTC	CASSGGLGGGDGETQYF
TRBV15	TRBJ2-2	many	NA	TGTGCCACCAGCAGAGATCTGATGGACACCGGGGAGCTGTTTTTT	CATSRDLMDTGELFF
TRBV12-3/TRBV12-4	TRBJ2-2	many	NA	TGTGCCAGCAGTTTAGGGAGTAACACCGGGGAGCTGTTTTTT	CASSLGSNTGELFF
TRBV7-8	TRBJ1-6	many	NA	TGTGCCAGCAGCTTAGCTAGCTCCAGCTCCTATAATTCACCCCTCCACTTT	CASSLASSSSYNSPLHF
TRBV6-1	TRBJ2-7	many	TRBD1	TGTGCCAGCAGTGAAGAAGGACAGGGGGGCCGCTACGAGCAGTACTTC	CASSEEGQGGRYEQYF
TRBV6-1	TRBJ1-1	many	TRBD1	TGTGCCAGCATCGTGCACAGGGGAAAAACTGAAGCTTTCTTT	CASIVHRGKTEAFF
TRBV5-1	TRBJ2-2	many	NA	TGCGCCAGCAGCTTGTCGGGCGGGGAGCTGTTTTTT	CASSLSGGELFF
TRBV27	TRBJ2-6	NA	NA	TGTGCCAGCAGTTTACACGGAGGTGGGGCCAACGTCCTGACTTTC	CASSLHGGGANVLTF
TRBV6-1	TRBJ1-5	many	NA	TGTGCCAGCATCTCGGGGGGGGCAGGGAATCAGCCCCAGCATTTT	CASISGGAGNQPQHF
TRBV6-1	TRBJ2-1	medium-sized	TRBD2	TGTGCCAGCAGTGATCAGGGAGGGTACAATGAGCAGTTCTTC	CASSDQGGYNEQFF
TRBV3-1	TRBJ2-2	NA	TRBD2	TGTGCCAGCAGCCAAGATCTGGCTAGCGGGGCCGGGGAGCTGTTTTTT	CASSQDLASGAGELFF
TRBV14	TRBJ2-4	many	TRBD2	TGTGCCAGCAGCCTTACCGGGTTAGCGGGCATTCAGTACTTC	CASSLTGLAGIQYF
TRBV5-1	TRBJ1-5	many	TRBD1	TGCGCCAGCAGCCCGGGGACAGGGGAGAATCAGCCCCAGCATTTT	CASSPGTGENQPQHF
TRBV5-1	TRBJ2-7	many	NA	TGCGCCAGCAGCTTGGGTTCAGGGGTTATTTACGAGCAGTACTTC	CASSLGSGVIYEQYF
TRBV6-2/TRBV6-3	TRBJ1-2	NA	NA	TGTGCCAGCATAAGAGCTTCTTATGGCTACACCTTC	CASIRASYGYTF
TRBV6-1	TRBJ1-4	many	NA	TGTGCCAGCAGAACGGGGCAGGGGACAGAAAAACTGTTTTTT	CASRTGQGTEKLFF
TRBV19	TRBJ2-1	NA	TRBD2	TGTGCCAGTAGTGAAACCCGGGGGGGCCATCGCGATGAGCAGTTCTTC	CASSETRGGHRDEQFF
TRBV5-1	TRBJ2-3	many	NA	TGCGCCAGCATGGATTCGGGACATTCCACAGATACGCAGTATTTT	CASMDSGHSTDTQYF
TRBV18	TRBJ1-1	few	TRBD1	TGTGCCAGCTCACCATCACAGGGGGCTGTAGGGACTGAAGCTTCCTTT	CASSPSQGAVGTEASF
TRBV18	TRBJ2-1	many	NA	TGTGCCAGCTCACCACCTCGAGGGGATTGGCAGTTCTTC	CASSPPRGDWQFF
TRBV6-1	TRBJ2-7	once	TRBD1	TGTGCCAGCAGTAAACTCCGGGACAGGGGAACCTACGATCATTACTTC	CASSKLRDRGTYDHYF
TRBV6-2/TRBV6-3	TRBJ2-2	NA	NA	TGTGTCAGCAGTTACTCGCCAACTAGCTGGGGCCCAAACACCGGGGAGCTGTTTTTT	CVSSYSPTSWGPNTGELFF
TRBV12-3/TRBV12-4	TRBJ1-4	many	TRBD1	TGTGCCAGCAGTGCCGGAGGGGGCGGTTATGAAAAACTGTTTTTT	CASSAGGGGYEKLFF
TRBV20-1	TRBJ1-2	few	TRBD1	TGCAGTGCCCCCGGGACAGGGGTCGAGATATGGTATGGCTACATCTTC	CSAPGTGVEIWYGYIF
TRBV19	TRBJ1-4	few	TRBD1	TGTGCCAGTAGTATAGGGCGGACAGGGGGTGGAAAACTGTTTTTT	CASSIGRTGGGKLFF
TRBV7-2	TRBJ2-1	many	TRBD1	TGTGCCAGCAGCGAACGGACAGGTTCCTACTACAATGAGCAGTTCTTC	CASSERTGSYYNEQFF
TRBV12-5	TRBJ2-5	many	NA	TGTGCTAGTACGGACATCCCAGGAGAGACCCAGTACTTC	CASTDIPGETQYF
TRBV7-6	TRBJ2-1	many	TRBD1	TGTGCCAGCAGCAGTCGGACAGGGAACTACAATGAGCAGTTCTTC	CASSSRTGNYNEQFF
TRBV20-1	TRBJ2-7	many	TRBD1	TGCAGTGCCAGGGGGCAGGGAGCCTACGAGCAGTACTTC	CSARGQGAYEQYF
TRBV7-9	TRBJ1-3	many	TRBD1	TGTGCCAGCAGACCACAGGGGAGAACTGGAAACACCATATATTTT	CASRPQGRTGNTIYF
TRBV6-1	TRBJ1-6	NA	NA	TGTGCCAGCAGTGAGGATTTGACAGGTAATTCACCCCTCCACTTT	CASSEDLTGNSPLHF
TRBV7-9	TRBJ2-3	many	NA	TGTGCCAGCGGGACTACAGATACGCAGTATTTT	CASGTTDTQYF
TRBV7-9	TRBJ2-2	NA	NA	TGTGCCAGCTCCTTCTCCTCAGGGAACACCGGGGAGCTGTTTTTT	CASSFSSGNTGELFF
TRBV6-1	TRBJ2-7	once	NA	TGTGCCAGCAGTCCAGGGTCCCTCTGGGAATGCGAGCAGTACTTC	CASSPGSLWECEQYF
TRBV7-9	TRBJ1-3	many	NA	TGTGCCAGCACCGAGATGAGCTCTGGAAACACCATATATTTT	CASTEMSSGNTIYF
TRBV27	TRBJ2-7	NA	TRBD2	TGTGCCAGCAGTTTATTGTTCGGGAGGGACTACGAGCAGTACTTC	CASSLLFGRDYEQYF
TRBV2	TRBJ1-2	NA	TRBD1	TGTGCCAGCAGTCAGTTAGGGCGGGACAGGGGACCGAACTATGGCTACACCTTC	CASSQLGRDRGPNYGYTF
TRBV6-1	TRBJ2-3	many	TRBD2	TGTGCCAGCAGTGAAGCGCTCCCGACTAGCGGGGGGGCTTTGAATACGCAGTATTTT	CASSEALPTSGGALNTQYF
TRBV6-1	TRBJ1-5	many	TRBD1	TGTGCCAGCAGTCCCCCCCGGGGACAGAAGCCCCAGCATTTT	CASSPPRGQKPQHF